This T cell receptor (beta chain) was sequenced during a study of radiotherapy plus CTLA-4 blockade in lung cancer. Produced via immunoSEQ multiplex PCR; TCRdb's table is partial and in-frame only. Of some 46,000 clones in the sample, roughly four fifths were seen once. The sample in question was peripheral blood, obtained from a patient treated with radiotherapy plus ipilimumab. This TCR was recovered from a human donor with non-small cell lung cancer whose response to radiotherapy plus ipilimumab could not be evaluated.

The CDR3 sequence is CASSLNAGSNTEAFF. CDR3 DNA: TGTGCCAGCAGTTTAAATGCAGGGTCGAACACTGAAGCTTTCTTT. This chain joins TRBV27 and TRBJ1-1; TRBD1 is a possible D gene (5 bases). The CDR3 length is 15 residues. V shed 2 bases and J shed 1 base, with 11 bases lying between them. Germline CDR1 reads MNHEY; CDR2 reads SMNVEV (reference sequence).